The 17 T cell receptor beta chains reported below all come from one sample, sequenced in a study of shared clonotypes between healthy human individuals. Assay: immunoSEQ multiplex PCR; the TCRdb copy retains only in-frame clones and omits some. The table shows 2 million to 3 million clones, with roughly 93% occurring only once. Specimen: naive CD4+ T cells from PBMCs. Subset described: CD45RA+ positively selected. The receptors were gathered from a man younger than 30 in good health. Some clones in this sample may be carry-over from other donors' samples.

The genes are TRBV28 and TRBJ2-7, with D perhaps TRBD2 (6 bases). V lost 3 bases and J 0 bases, leaving 15 bases between the germline ends. The CDR3 is 16 residues long. Germline CDR1 reads MDHEN; CDR2 reads SYDVKM. DNA of the CDR3: TGTGCCAGCAGTTTTATCGTCTTCGGGAGCTCCTACGAGCAGTACTTC. Protein: CASSFIVFGSSYEQYF.

The CDR3 bases are TGTGCCAGCCAGACGGGAAGGGAGCAGTTCTTC. Translation gives CASQTGREQFF. This sequence joins TRBV2 and TRBJ2-1; maybe TRBD2 (5 bases). From germline, CDR1 is SNHLY and CDR2 FYNNEI. CDR3 size: 11 residues. The V gene lost 8 bases and the J gene lost 10 bases, with 12 bases spanning the gap.

CDR3 sequence: CATRALENQPQHF. CDR3 nucleotide sequence: TGTGCCACTCGGGCTCTCGAGAATCAGCCCCAGCATTTT. The V and J genes are TRBV2 and TRBJ1-5; D ambiguous. V was shortened by 10 bases and J by 4 bases, with 14 bases between the two germline ends. Germline CDR1 and CDR2: SNHLY and FYNNEI. This CDR3 comprises 13 residues.

The gene calls are TRBV10-3 and TRBJ2-1; maybe TRBD1 (5 bases). Germline V gene lookup returns CDR1 ENHRY and CDR2 SYGVKD. This CDR3 spans 12 amino acids. Between the trimmed V and J ends, which lost 10 bases and 2 bases, there was a span of 9 bases. The CDR3 here is CATAGPYNEQFF. DNA for the CDR3: TGTGCCACCGCAGGGCCCTACAATGAGCAGTTCTTC.

As for this clone: This sample includes further DNA sequences coding for the same CDR3. The chain combines TRBV18 with TRBJ2-7, with unresolved D. V was pared by 2 bases and J by 1 base, with 9 bases between. This CDR3 spans 14 amino acids. CDR1 is KGHSH and CDR2 is LQKENI in the germline V gene. This chain's CDR3 is CASSPGQLSYEQYF. As DNA, the CDR3 is TGTGCCAGCTCACCAGGCCAGCTGTCCTACGAGCAGTACTTC.

This CDR3 is CASSLDSGGEQFF. CDR3 nucleotides: TGTGCCAGCAGCTTAGACTCGGGGGGTGAGCAGTTCTTC. The chain combines TRBV7-6 with TRBJ2-1; 7 bases are a match to TRBD2. Germline CDR1 SGHVS, CDR2 FNYEAQ. This CDR3 comprises 13 residues. V lost 1 base to trimming and J lost 9 bases; unmatched junction nucleotides: 3.

The gene calls are TRBV9 and TRBJ2-3; the D is unclear. Trimming took 0 bases from V and 5 from J, leaving 13 bases between them. CDR3 length: 15 residues. In germline, CDR1 is SGDLS, CDR2 YYNGEE. As DNA, the CDR3 is TGTGCCAGCAGCGTAGCTCCAAGAGCTGGAGATACGCAGTATTTT. This codes for CASSVAPRAGDTQYF. The whole variable domain, remainder taken from reference TRBV9 and TRBJ2-3, is DSGVTQTPKHLITATGQRVTLRCSPRSGDLSVYWYQQSLDQGLQFLIQYYNGEERAKGNILERFSAQQFPDLHSELNLSSLELGDSALYFCASSVAPRAGDTQYFGPGTRLTVL.

The rearrangement joins TRBV5-1 to TRBJ1-4; 10 bases align to TRBD1. Losses at the gene ends were 2 bases for V and 7 bases for J; bases not matched to a gene: 2. The CDR3 spans 14 residues. The germline V gene has CDR1 SGHRS and CDR2 YFSETQ. In DNA form, the CDR3 reads TGCGCCAGCAGCTTAGACAGGGGGCTTGAAAAACTGTTTTTT. Its translation: CASSLDRGLEKLFF.

This chain connects TRBV25-1 to TRBJ2-1; 8 bases map to TRBD2. Germline-derived CDR1 and CDR2 are MGHDK and SYGVNS. Trimming at V came to 6 bases and at J to 0 bases, leaving 7 bases not matched to a gene. The length of the CDR3 is 16 residues. The CDR3 nucleotides read TGTGCCAGCAGCCATAGCGGGACCCTCTCCTACAATGAGCAGTTCTTC. Its translation: CASSHSGTLSYNEQFF.

The chain recombines TRBV28 with TRBJ2-7, with 8 bases that match TRBD2. The V segment lost 6 bases and the J segment 0 bases; nucleotides outside the gene matches: 10. The CDR3 has 16 residues. The V gene's germline CDR1 is MDHEN and CDR2 SYDVKM. The CDR3 DNA follows: TGTGCCAGCAGATCCCCTTTTGGGACTAGCTCCTACGAGCAGTACTTC. Translating gives CASRSPFGTSSYEQYF.

With regard to this clone: Other DNA sequences from this sample encode an identical CDR3 as well. The CDR3, as DNA: TGCGCCAGCAGCTCTCAGGGTCTCACGAACACCGGGGAGCTGTTTTTT. It encodes CASSSQGLTNTGELFF. The chain has TRBV5-1 and TRBJ2-2; D is perhaps TRBD1 (5 bases). Trimming shortened V by 3 bases and J by 0 bases, and 12 bases separated the two germline ends. The CDR3 spans 16 residues. CDR1 is SGHRS and CDR2 is YFSETQ in the germline V gene.

As for this clone: Germline is not matched at one junction end, which may reflect a read error. The genes are TRBV6-1 and TRBJ2-7, with D tentatively TRBD1 (6 bases). Germline V gene sequence: CDR1 MNHNS, CDR2 SASEGT. The CDR3 loop spans 14 amino acids. The CDR3 DNA is TGTGCCAGCAGCAAAGAATGGGACACTGGAGTGTCTCGGTTC. Translated: CASSKEWDTGVSRF.

The genes are TRBV4-2 and TRBJ2-7; D uncertain. Germline values: CDR1 LGHNA, CDR2 YNFKEQ. The CDR3 is 15 residues long. V was pared by 1 base and J by 4 bases, with 14 bases between. The CDR3 region is CASSQVIDWVYEQYF. The CDR3 bases are TGTGCCAGCAGCCAAGTTATCGACTGGGTTTACGAGCAGTACTTC.

This sequence joins TRBV29-1 and TRBJ2-5; D remains unclear. CDR1 is SQVTM, CDR2 ANQGSEA, per germline. This CDR3 has 12 amino acids. Between the trimmed V and J ends, which lost 3 bases and 7 bases, there was a span of 12 bases. The CDR3 loop reads CSVDRRSGTQYF. The CDR3, as DNA: TGCAGCGTTGATAGACGGTCAGGGACCCAGTACTTC.

This clone appeared a single time. V is TRBV27 and J is TRBJ1-1, with TRBD1 matching over 8 bases. The V gene end was trimmed by 7 bases and the J gene end by 5 bases; junction bases not matched to a gene: 9. The CDR3 totals 14 residues. CDR1 is MNHEY and CDR2 is SMNVEV in the germline V gene (reference sequence). DNA of the CDR3: TGTGCCAGCAACCGACAGGGGCGGGGAACTGAAGCTTTCTTT. Translated: CASNRQGRGTEAFF.

This clone was detected only once. The CDR3 spells CASTEQGADNEKLFF. For the CDR3, the DNA is TGTGCCAGCACCGAACAGGGGGCAGATAATGAAAAACTGTTTTTT. This chain uses TRBV18 with TRBJ1-4, with TRBD1 identical over 9 bases. The V segment lost 8 bases and the J segment 4 bases; nucleotides outside the gene matches: 8. Germline assignment: CDR1 KGHSH and CDR2 LQKENI. This CDR3 contains 15 residues.

The rearrangement uses TRBV14 and TRBJ1-4; the D is unclear. Germline V gene lookup returns CDR1 SGHDN and CDR2 FVKESK. Trimming removed 6 bases at V and 3 bases at J, with 11 bases between. This CDR3 has 14 residues. This CDR3 reads CASSVAGANEKLFF. CDR3 DNA sequence: TGTGCCAGCAGTGTGGCGGGTGCTAATGAAAAACTGTTTTTT.